The clone carrying this T cell receptor beta chain was picked up a small number of times. Its specificity is unknown. V was shortened by 5 bases and J by 4 bases, with 3 bases between the two germline ends. CDR1 and CDR2 (germline): MGHRA, YSYEKL. This CDR3 has 11 amino acids. One entry per CDR3 protein results from TCRdb running MiXCR on the 5' RACE reads. The sample lists tens of thousands of distinct CDR3 sequences; approximately 7.5% were seen once. This entry is derived from a study of T cells after yellow fever vaccination. Notes on the study in general: Clonotypes appearing in both CD4 and CD8 compartments existed, and their share was small.

The V and J genes are TRBV4-1 and TRBJ1-3, with unresolved D. The source is a man aged 25 to 40 who received the YFV17D yellow fever vaccine. Sequenced material: CD8+ T cells sorted from PBMCs, taken on the day of the yellow fever booster vaccination. The CDR3 bases are TGCGCCAGCAGCGACGGAAACACCATATATTTT. This codes for CASSDGNTIYF.